The sequence of this TCR beta chain was determined in a study of T-cell reconstitution after alpha-beta-depleted transplantation in children (dated by TCRdb to 2016 to 2017). Context from the whole study: The study quantitatively tracked T-cell immune reconstitution after TCRalphabeta/CD19-depleted allogeneic hematopoietic cell transplantation in children using TCR repertoire profiling.

The library was built by means of PCR. The reads were generated on an Illumina HiSeq 2500. To normalize quantification of the TCRbeta repertoire, the TCR libraries were built with molecular barcoding that relied on unique molecular identifiers. Using fastp at Q25 and MiXCR, TCRdb reprocessed the public reads and kept productive beta chains. Each CDR3 protein gets just one entry, which takes the most common genes and DNA from the rows behind it. This sample holds 500,000 to 600,000 distinct CDR3 sequences; approximately 32% were observed only once. The ten biggest clones cover 2% to 3% of the sample. The CDR3 has 14 amino acids, counting the end cysteine and phenylalanine. Only the CDR3 part of the read is kept: 42 bases, read in frame from the first base. V and J are truncated by 6 bases and 2 bases respectively, leaving an intervening sequence of 13 bases. CDR1 LNHDA and CDR2 SQIVND are derived from the germline V gene (reference sequence).

As for this clonotype: Which antigen it targets is not known. Per-base qualities were not stored, and no clone one base away is much larger.

The sample consisted of PBMCs from the stem cell graft donor, taken from the stem cell graft. The clonotype originates from a human donor who donated a stem cell graft to a child with aplastic anemia. In this chain, TRBV19 is recombined with TRBJ2-5; the D segment cannot be called with confidence. The base sequence is TGTGCCAGTAGACCTACACAGATTCAAGAGACCCAGTACTTC. This codes for CASRPTQIQETQYF.